This entry lists 14 T cell receptor beta chains sequenced from one sample in a study of T cell responses to AZD1222 COVID-19 vaccine. The data were produced by immunoSEQ multiplex PCR, yet TCRdb's version contains in-frame clones alone and is incomplete. The table lists roughly 100,000 clones, around 86% of them singletons. Specimen: peripheral blood, collected 28 days after the second dose of the MenACWY control vaccine. The receptor source for this set is an adult who received the MenACWY meningococcal vaccine as a control.

The V call is TRBV30, the J call TRBJ2-7; D is perhaps TRBD2 (6 bases). V shed 0 bases and J shed 4 bases, with 16 bases lying between them. The CDR3 runs to 15 residues. The germline V gene encodes CDR1 GTSNPN and CDR2 SVGIG (reference sequence). This CDR3 is CAWSVLGGNGYEQYF. DNA of the CDR3: TGTGCCTGGAGTGTACTAGGAGGGAACGGGTACGAGCAGTACTTC.

The V gene is TRBV5-1, the J gene TRBJ1-3; D uncertain. Germline values: CDR1 SGHRS, CDR2 YFSETQ. V lost 0 bases, J lost 0 bases, and 16 bases lay in between. The length of the CDR3 is 18 residues. The CDR3 DNA is TGCGCCAGCAGCTTGGATCCGGCCGGGAGCAGCTCTGGAAACACCATATATTTT. Translated, it gives CASSLDPAGSSSGNTIYF.

This chain joins TRBV14 and TRBJ1-1, with a weak D call TRBD1 (5 bases). The CDR3 is 19 residues long. V was trimmed by 0 bases and J by 0 bases, leaving 20 bases between them. Per the germline V gene, CDR1 is SGHDN and CDR2 is FVKESK. The chain's CDR3 is CASSQDYLKTGSMNTEAFF. The CDR3 DNA follows: TGTGCCAGCAGCCAAGACTATTTAAAAACAGGATCCATGAACACTGAAGCTTTCTTT.

J is TRBJ2-3 and V is TRBV7-7, with 7 positions matching TRBD1. J gave up 2 bases and V 0 bases, and 2 bases lay outside the gene matches. The CDR3 covers 15 residues. Germline values: CDR1 SSHAT, CDR2 FNYEAQ (reference sequence). CDR3: CASSLAGQPTDTQYF. CDR3 coding DNA: TGTGCCAGCAGCTTAGCGGGACAGCCCACAGATACGCAGTATTTT.

The chain recombines TRBV1 with TRBJ1-4; the table gives TRBD1 as D, unverified against the DNA. TRBV1 is labeled a pseudogene. The CDR3 extends over 14 amino acids. CDR3 coding DNA: TGCACCAGCAGCCGCCGGGACACGCTTGAAAAACTGTTTTTT. Its protein product is CTSSRRDTLEKLFF.

The chain employs TRBV7-9 and TRBJ1-3; 7 bases align to TRBD1. Per germline, CDR1 SEHNR and CDR2 FQNEAQ (reference sequence). CDR3 length: 16 amino acids. V shed 2 bases and J 3 bases; nucleotides not matched to a gene: 7. The CDR3 is CASSLWGTESGNTIYF. The CDR3 DNA follows: TGTGCCAGCAGCTTATGGGGGACAGAGAGTGGAAACACCATATATTTT.

This chain connects TRBV13 to TRBJ1-4; no reliable D call. V lost 2 bases, J lost 0 bases, and 16 bases lay in between. The CDR3 has 18 residues. From germline, CDR1 is PRHDT and CDR2 FYEKMQ (reference sequence). In DNA, the CDR3 is TGTGCCAGCAGCTTAAACCGCCTCGTGGGGACAACTAATGAAAAACTGTTTTTT. The encoded protein is CASSLNRLVGTTNEKLFF.

This rearrangement joins TRBV24-1 to TRBJ2-7, with 8 bases lining up with TRBD2. Germline values: CDR1 KGHDR, CDR2 SFDVKD. There are 12 residues in the CDR3. Trimming took 4 bases from V and 9 from J; bases not matched to a gene: 4. The CDR3 loop is CATSEQRGMQYF. The CDR3 DNA is TGTGCCACCAGTGAACAGCGGGGGATGCAGTACTTC.

This rearrangement joins TRBV28 to TRBJ1-1; 8 nucleotides match TRBD1. The germline CDR1 and CDR2 sequences are MDHEN and SYDVKM. J lost 6 bases, V lost 10 bases, and 13 bases had no gene match. The CDR3 spans 14 residues. The CDR3 sequence: CATTGGRTSSEAFF. CDR3 nucleotide sequence: TGTGCCACCACAGGGGGGAGGACCAGTTCTGAAGCTTTCTTT.

The V call is TRBV19, the J call TRBJ2-7; D is unclear. The ends were cut back, 1 base at V and 4 bases at J, with 8 bases in the middle. The CDR3 is made up of 13 amino acids. In germline, CDR1 is LNHDA, CDR2 SQIVND (reference sequence). CDR3 sequence (DNA): TGTGCCAGTAGTATAGGTCTGGCATACGAGCAGTACTTC. This sequence encodes CASSIGLAYEQYF.

This chain joins TRBV7-2 and TRBJ2-7; no clear D. The germline V and J ends were trimmed by 0 bases and 0 bases, with 12 bases remaining between them. There are 16 residues in the CDR3. Germline V gives CDR1 SGHTA, CDR2 FQGNSA. CDR3 residues: CASSLAHGPSSYEQYF. The CDR3 DNA is TGTGCCAGCAGCTTAGCGCACGGCCCAAGCTCCTACGAGCAGTACTTC.

The J gene is TRBJ1-1, the V gene TRBV29-1; the match to TRBD1 covers 9 bases. Germline trimming cut 6 bases from V and 1 base from J; bases unmatched to any gene: 3. CDR1 and CDR2 from the germline V gene are SQVTM and ANQGSEA. The CDR3 is 13 residues long. CDR3 loop: CSVAGQGNTEAFF. The DNA of the CDR3 is TGCAGCGTCGCGGGACAGGGGAACACTGAAGCTTTCTTT.

The chain combines TRBV6-5 with TRBJ1-5, with a tentative D call TRBD1 (5 bases). The CDR3 is 15 amino acids. The germline V gene encodes CDR1 MNHEY and CDR2 SVGAGI. V lost 0 bases and J lost 1, with 7 bases in between. The CDR3 here is CASSYSGGSNQPQHF. CDR3 sequence (DNA): TGTGCCAGCAGTTACTCCGGGGGAAGCAATCAGCCCCAGCATTTT.

This sequence joins TRBV5-4 and TRBJ2-1; TRBD2 matches at 7 bases. The CDR3 sequence is 16 residues long. Per the germline V gene, CDR1 is SGHNT and CDR2 is YYREEE (reference sequence). V trimming: 2 bases; J trimming: 0 bases; junction bases outside the gene matches: 5. The CDR3 reads CASSFRLAGSYNEQFF. The CDR3 DNA follows: TGTGCCAGCAGCTTTCGACTAGCAGGCTCCTACAATGAGCAGTTCTTC.